This T cell receptor beta chain was found in a study of beta chain features in type 1 diabetes. Whole-study findings and limits: Reduced insertions and increased deletions marked VDJ junctions in type 1 diabetes patients.

Trimming cost V 2 bases and J 1 base, with 8 bases left between them. The CDR3 is made up of 14 amino acids. CDR1 MNHEY and CDR2 SVGAGI come from the germline V gene. This clone came up a few times. What it binds is unknown. The isolated RNA, all of it, was reverse transcribed, so expressed TCRB transcripts were what got sequenced. Profiling relied on immunoSEQ multiplex PCR, and the TCRdb table lists in-frame clones only, not all of them. The sample records about 140,000 clones, over 9.5% being singletons. Sample: naive CD4+ T cells from blood. The chain recombines TRBV6-5 with TRBJ1-2; D gene ambiguous. The TCR originated in a man aged 18 to 30 in good health. The CDR3 nucleotides read TGTGCCAGCAGTTACGGCAGTAATAACTATGGCTACACCTTC. Its translation: CASSYGSNNYGYTF.